One and the same sample provided the 18 T cell receptor beta chains below, sequenced in a study of blood T cell repertoires in COVID-19. Here immunoSEQ multiplex PCR was the method, and the copy in TCRdb shows in-frame clones only, minus some. The sample lists roughly 250,000 clones; around 89% were seen once. The specimen sequenced was peripheral blood. All receptors come from a man aged 30 to 45 with acute or convalescent COVID-19.

This clone was observed once. The chain has TRBV9 and TRBJ1-6; D remains unclear. The CDR3 totals 15 residues. Germline lookup yields CDR1 SGDLS and CDR2 YYNGEE. V shed 0 bases and J shed 6 bases, with 10 bases lying between them. This chain's CDR3 is CASSVDIAINSPLHF. The CDR3, as DNA: TGTGCCAGCAGCGTAGATATAGCGATTAATTCACCCCTCCACTTT.

The chain has TRBV4-1 and TRBJ2-2; TRBD1 is a possible D gene (6 bases). The CDR3 has 16 residues. Trimming took 8 bases from V and 4 from J, leaving 20 bases between them. The germline CDR1 and CDR2 sequences are MGHRA and YSYEKL. The CDR3 reads CASRPDPTQGTGELFF. Here the CDR3 DNA reads TGCGCCAGCCGGCCGGACCCAACACAGGGCACCGGGGAGCTGTTTTTT.

This clone has just one count. This chain links TRBV10-3 with TRBJ1-1; possibly TRBD1 for D (5 bases). The CDR3 loop spans 11 amino acids. The germline V gene encodes CDR1 ENHRY and CDR2 SYGVKD. Deletions cut 7 bases from V and 6 bases from J, with 9 bases between. CDR3 region: CAIKQAAEAFF. CDR3 nucleotides: TGTGCCATCAAACAGGCGGCTGAAGCTTTCTTT.

This chain uses TRBV19 with TRBJ1-5, with D maybe TRBD1 (5 bases). Trimming cost V 0 bases and J 0 bases, with 12 bases left between them. CDR3 size: 17 residues. The germline V gene has CDR1 LNHDA and CDR2 SQIVND (reference sequence). In DNA form, the CDR3 reads TGTGCCAGTAGTATAGAGCGTAGACAGTTTAGCAATCAGCCCCAGCATTTT. As protein: CASSIERRQFSNQPQHF.

The chain has TRBV20-1 and TRBJ2-5; TRBD2 agrees at 7 bases. Germline V gives CDR1 DFQATT, CDR2 SNEGSKA (reference sequence). With 6 bases clipped from V and 7 bases from J, the junction kept 14 bases outside the gene matches. The CDR3 sequence is 14 residues long. The DNA of the CDR3 is TGCAGTGCCAGTCAGGGAGGGTCCCACGGGACCCAGTACTTC. This gives the protein CSASQGGSHGTQYF.

J is TRBJ2-5 and V is TRBV28; D possibly corresponds to TRBD1 (6 bases). Germline CDR1 MDHEN, CDR2 SYDVKM. This CDR3 is built from 14 residues. Trimming took off 2 bases at V and 2 bases at J, with 9 bases between the two ends. The CDR3 bases are TGTGCCAGCAGTTTACTAGGGGGACAAGAGACCCAGTACTTC. Translation gives CASSLLGGQETQYF.

This clone was counted a few times. The genes are TRBV28 and TRBJ2-7; perhaps TRBD1 as D (6 bases). The length of the CDR3 is 17 residues. Deletions cut 6 bases from V and 0 bases from J, with 21 bases between. Germline V gene lookup returns CDR1 MDHEN and CDR2 SYDVKM. CDR3 in amino acids: CASRISHYRASSYEQYF. The CDR3 bases are TGTGCCAGCAGGATCTCCCACTACAGGGCCAGCTCCTACGAGCAGTACTTC.

The DNA for the CDR3 is TGTGCCACCAGTGATTCGACCCCGCTTTCTTGGACTCAAAATCATCAGCCCCAGCATTTT. Amino acids: CATSDSTPLSWTQNHQPQHF. The chain links TRBV24-1 to TRBJ1-5, with D uncertain. CDR3 size: 20 residues. Germline lookup yields CDR1 KGHDR and CDR2 SFDVKD. With 2 bases removed from V and 5 bases from J, the gap between germline ends came to 27 bases.

This chain uses TRBV5-6 with TRBJ1-5, with D maybe TRBD1 (5 bases). The CDR3 loop spans 14 amino acids. Germline lookup yields CDR1 SGHDT and CDR2 YYEEEE. V was cut by 6 bases and J by 3 bases, with 13 bases left in between. The CDR3 sequence is CASTYGGFNQPQHF. The CDR3, as DNA: TGTGCCAGCACCTATGGGGGGTTCAATCAGCCCCAGCATTTT.

This clone was counted between two and nine times. The chain joins TRBV7-9 to TRBJ1-2, with 7 bases identical to TRBD1. Germline assignment: CDR1 SEHNR and CDR2 FQNEAQ (reference sequence). CDR3 size: 13 residues. Trimming removed 5 bases from V and 3 bases from J; junction bases left unmatched: 3. CDR3 nucleotide sequence: TGTGCCAGCAGCCCCGGGACAGACTATGGCTACACCTTC. Residues: CASSPGTDYGYTF.

CDR3 region: CASSTRSGYEQYF. The CDR3 DNA reads as TGTGCCAGCAGCACGAGGAGTGGCTACGAGCAGTACTTC. The rearrangement joins TRBV7-2 to TRBJ2-7; D is undetermined. V lost 5 bases and J lost 3, with 11 bases in between. The CDR3 runs 13 residues. CDR1 is SGHTA and CDR2 is FQGNSA in the germline V gene.

This chain joins TRBV2 and TRBJ1-6, with a tentative D call TRBD1 (5 bases). V was cut by 6 bases and J by 10 bases, with 7 bases left in between. This CDR3 comprises 11 residues. Germline CDR1 and CDR2: SNHLY and FYNNEI. In DNA, the CDR3 is TGTGCCAGCAGGGAGGGGTCACCCCTCCACTTT. Its translation: CASREGSPLHF.

V gene TRBV7-2 combines with J gene TRBJ2-5; D may be TRBD2 (5 bases). The CDR3 is 15 residues long. V lost 3 bases and J 7 bases, leaving 18 bases between the germline ends. Germline lookup yields CDR1 SGHTA and CDR2 FQGNSA. The DNA of the CDR3 is TGTGCCAGCAGCTTGAGAGCAGCGGAAGGTGGGACCCAGTACTTC. This codes for CASSLRAAEGGTQYF. Complete variable domain (other parts from reference TRBV7-2 and TRBJ2-5): GAGVSQSPSNKVTEKGKDVELRCDPISGHTALYWYRQSLGQGLEFLIYFQGNSAPDKSGLPSDRFSAERTGGSVSTLTIQRTQQEDSAVYLCASSLRAAEGGTQYFGPGTRLLVL.

This clone showed up just once. This chain connects TRBV5-8 to TRBJ1-1; no definite D call. The CDR3 covers 13 residues. In germline, CDR1 is SGHTS, CDR2 YDEGEE. Trimming removed 4 bases from V and 7 bases from J, with 14 bases in between. DNA for the CDR3: TGTGCCAGCAGCCCCGCCGGTGGAGATGAAGCTTTCTTT. Protein: CASSPAGGDEAFF.

J is TRBJ1-3 and V is TRBV11-2, with D perhaps TRBD1 (5 bases). This CDR3 comprises 14 residues. The ends were cut back, 5 bases at V and 4 bases at J, with 12 bases in the middle. The germline V gene has CDR1 SGHAT and CDR2 FQNNGV. CDR3 coding DNA: TGTGCCAGCAGCACCAGGGTCCGAGGAAACACCATATATTTT. Translating it yields CASSTRVRGNTIYF.

J is TRBJ1-1 and V is TRBV5-1; 7 bases map to TRBD1. Germline CDR1 SGHRS, CDR2 YFSETQ. Germline trimming cut 4 bases from V and 5 bases from J; bases unmatched to any gene: 11. This CDR3 has 15 residues. The CDR3 bases are TGCGCCAGCAGCATAAACTCTAGACAGGGAACTGAAGCTTTCTTT. The encoded protein is CASSINSRQGTEAFF.

This chain uses TRBV7-3 with TRBJ2-3, with D unclear. Germline V gives CDR1 SGHTA, CDR2 FQGTGA. Trimming took off 5 bases at V and 6 bases at J, with 12 bases between the two ends. The CDR3 is 13 amino acids. CDR3 DNA sequence: TGTGCCAGCAGCCTGGGCCCAAGGGATACGCAGTATTTT. Its protein is CASSLGPRDTQYF.

The J gene is TRBJ1-2, the V gene TRBV18; 7 bases line up with TRBD1. Trimming removed 6 bases from V and 3 bases from J; junction bases left unmatched: 10. This CDR3 has 15 residues. The germline gives CDR1 KGHSH, CDR2 LQKENI. The CDR3: CASSSGGRKDYGYTF. CDR3 DNA: TGTGCCAGCTCCTCAGGGGGGCGCAAGGACTATGGCTACACCTTC.